The next 30 T cell receptor beta chains were all read from a single sample in a study of prognosis after radiotherapy for stage I lung cancer. Two-round multiplex PCR on genomic DNA was the method by which TCR beta CDR3 was amplified. Amplification in first-round PCR relied on primers specific to each TRBV and TRBJ gene. TCRdb reprocessed the multiplex PCR reads via MiXCR and lists one record per CDR3 protein. The data contain about 18,000 distinct CDR3 sequences, around 40% of them singletons. Material: PBMCs, obtained before or after stereotactic body radiation therapy (not recorded which). These receptor sequences come from a donor over 45 with non-small cell lung cancer.

This rearrangement joins TRBV7-9 to TRBJ2-1; either TRBD1 or TRBD2 may fit D (5 bases each). Trimming cost V 4 bases and J 5 bases, with 18 bases left between them. The CDR3 runs 16 residues. Germline lookup yields CDR1 SEHNR and CDR2 FQNEAQ (reference sequence). The CDR3 coding sequence is TGTGCCAGCAGCTCGCCGTCCGGGGCACCTAACAATGAGCAGTTCTTC. Amino acids: CASSSPSGAPNNEQFF.

This clonotype is categorized as medium-sized. The gene calls are TRBV27 and TRBJ2-7; 9 bases match TRBD2. The V gene end was trimmed by 3 bases and the J gene end by 1 base; junction bases not matched to a gene: 7. The germline CDR1 and CDR2 sequences are MNHEY and SMNVEV (reference sequence). The CDR3 has 16 amino acids. This chain's CDR3 is CASSFSASGISYEQYF. The CDR3 nucleotides are TGTGCCAGCAGTTTCTCGGCTAGCGGGATTTCCTACGAGCAGTACTTC.

This clonotype was counted a single time. The chain has TRBV6-1 and TRBJ2-7, with 11 bases lining up with TRBD1. Germline values: CDR1 MNHNS, CDR2 SASEGT. The V and J ends lost 6 bases and 0 bases, in that order; junction bases with no gene match: 7. This CDR3 spans 16 amino acids. The CDR3 region is CASSLGQGASSYEQYF. The CDR3 nucleotides are TGTGCCAGCAGCTTAGGACAGGGGGCGAGCTCCTACGAGCAGTACTTC.

The rearrangement links TRBV6-2 or TRBV6-3 to TRBJ1-6; TRBD1 matches 9 bases. The CDR3 runs to 14 residues. The trim removed 5 bases at V and 7 bases at J, leaving 3 bases unmatched. Germline V gene sequence: CDR1 MNHEY, CDR2 SVGEGT. The CDR3 sequence: CASSLGQGNSPLHF. The CDR3 nucleotides read TGTGCCAGCAGTCTCGGACAGGGGAATTCACCCCTCCACTTT.

Regarding this clonotype: A read error is likely here: a far larger clone is one base away. This chain uses TRBV6-9 with TRBJ2-3; D is tentatively TRBD1 or TRBD2 (6 bases each). This CDR3 spans 15 amino acids. Trimming shortened V by 3 bases and J by 7 bases, and 17 bases separated the two germline ends. Germline V gene sequence: CDR1 MNHGY, CDR2 SVAAGI. CDR3 in amino acids: CASSYGWGAGNTQYF. Here the CDR3 DNA reads TGTGCCAGCAGTTACGGCTGGGGGGCCGGAAATACGCAGTATTTT.

By proportion, this clonotype is medium-sized. The chain joins TRBV28 to TRBJ2-7; 7 positions match TRBD1. This CDR3 region has 13 residues. Germline V gives CDR1 MDHEN, CDR2 SYDVKM. Unmatched junction bases numbered 1, after V lost 3 bases and J lost 2 bases. CDR3 in DNA: TGTGCCAGCAGTTTCACAGGGGCCTACGAGCAGTACTTC. Amino acid sequence: CASSFTGAYEQYF.

This clonotype was seen at least ten times. The chain recombines TRBV20-1 with TRBJ2-1; no clear D. From germline, CDR1 is DFQATT and CDR2 SNEGSKA (reference sequence). This CDR3 region has 13 residues. CDR3: CVMGRQPGNEQFF. CDR3 sequence (DNA): TGCGTTATGGGTAGACAACCCGGGAATGAGCAGTTCTTC.

With respect to this clonotype: This could be a read error, since a much larger clone is one nucleotide away. The chain joins TRBV5-4 to TRBJ2-3; TRBD2 matches 7 bases. There are 11 residues in the CDR3. The V segment lost 7 bases and the J segment 5 bases; nucleotides outside the gene matches: 1. Germline CDR1 is SGHNT and CDR2 is YYREEE (reference sequence). CDR3 residues: CASGGVDTQYF. In DNA, the CDR3 is TGTGCCAGCGGGGGGGTAGATACGCAGTATTTT.

With regard to this clonotype: A much larger clonotype is one base distant, so this may be a read error. The V and J genes are TRBV19 and TRBJ2-5, with 7 bases aligning to TRBD2. The germline V gene has CDR1 LNHDA and CDR2 SQIVND (reference sequence). With 3 bases clipped from V and 2 bases from J, the junction kept 9 bases outside the gene matches. The CDR3 is made up of 16 amino acids. The CDR3 DNA is TGTGCCAGTAGTATTTGGGCTAGCGGTTGGCAAGAGACCCAGTACTTC. Its protein product is CASSIWASGWQETQYF.

A note on this clonotype: This likely came from a read error, as a far larger clone is one base away. The DNA of the CDR3 is TGTGCCAGCAAGCTCTGGGACAGGGTCGGTGAAGCTTTCTTT. Residues: CASKLWDRVGEAFF. The chain joins TRBV6-1 to TRBJ1-1; 9 bases align to TRBD1. Trimming cost V 7 bases and J 7 bases; bases outside gene matches: 10. Germline CDR1 is MNHNS and CDR2 is SASEGT. The CDR3 extends over 14 amino acids.

This clonotype was recorded many times. The chain has TRBV20-1 and TRBJ2-3, with 10 positions matching TRBD2. Germline loops: CDR1 DFQATT, CDR2 SNEGSKA (reference sequence). CDR3 length equals 17 residues. The J segment lost 3 bases and the V segment lost 5 bases, leaving 14 bases of the junction unmatched. This CDR3 is CSAGSSGSSGGTDTQYF. The CDR3 nucleotides read TGCAGTGCTGGTTCTAGCGGGAGTTCGGGCGGGACAGATACGCAGTATTTT.

V and J are TRBV7-2 and TRBJ2-1, with D tentatively TRBD1 (6 bases). The germline gives CDR1 SGHTA, CDR2 FQGNSA. This CDR3 has 13 amino acids. Trimming shortened V by 4 bases and J by 5 bases, and 9 bases separated the two germline ends. DNA of the CDR3: TGTGCCAGCAGCTCGGGACACAACAATGAGCAGTTCTTC. Amino acids: CASSSGHNNEQFF.

By sample share, this clonotype is medium-sized. The chain links TRBV28 to TRBJ2-7; D unresolved. The CDR3 loop spans 12 amino acids. The V and J ends lost 8 bases and 2 bases respectively, with 10 bases between them. Germline values: CDR1 MDHEN, CDR2 SYDVKM. In DNA form, the CDR3 reads TGTGCCAGCTCGGGTTCTGCCTACGAGCAGTACTTC. This translates into CASSGSAYEQYF. Using reference TRBV28 and TRBJ2-7 for the parts outside the CDR3, the full variable domain is DVKVTQSSRYLVKRTGEKVFLECVQDMDHENMFWYRQDPGLGLRLIYFSYDVKMKEKGDIPEGYSVSREKKERFSLILESASTNQTSMYLCASSGSAYEQYFGPGTRLTVT.

This clonotype was observed once. This chain joins TRBV28 and TRBJ2-1; D is perhaps TRBD2 (6 bases). From germline, CDR1 is MDHEN and CDR2 SYDVKM. V was cut by 3 bases and J by 6 bases, with 15 bases left in between. The CDR3 sequence is 15 residues long. The CDR3 DNA follows: TGTGCCAGCAGTTTGTCATTGGAGGGGCTCAATGAGCAGTTCTTC. Its protein product is CASSLSLEGLNEQFF.

Many counts were recorded for this clonotype. This chain joins TRBV10-3 and TRBJ2-2; tentatively, D is TRBD2 (6 bases). Germline V CDR1 and CDR2: ENHRY, SYGVKD. Between the trimmed V and J ends, which lost 1 base and 6 bases, there was a span of 6 bases. The CDR3 covers 13 residues. CDR3: CAISEWEAGELFF. The DNA for the CDR3 is TGTGCCATCAGTGAGTGGGAGGCCGGGGAGCTGTTTTTT.

About this clonotype: Relative to the germline gene, one junction end is altered; a read error may explain this. The rearrangement links TRBV6-2 or TRBV6-3 to TRBJ2-2; the D gene is possibly TRBD1 (6 bases). This CDR3 is built from 19 residues. Germline loops: CDR1 MNHEY, CDR2 SVGEGT. The CDR3 bases are TGTGCCAGCAGTTATCTGGCAGGGGCTTATAACGCGAACACCTGGGAGCTGTTTTTT. Translated, it gives CASSYLAGAYNANTWELFF.

The chain carries TRBV15 and TRBJ1-2; no reliable D call. V dropped 0 bases and J dropped 8 bases, with 10 bases sitting between them. Germline V gene data show CDR1 as LNHNV and CDR2 as YYDKDF (reference sequence). CDR3 length: 13 residues. The CDR3 is CATSRETFEGYTF. CDR3 coding DNA: TGTGCCACCAGCAGAGAGACTTTCGAGGGCTACACCTTC.

This sequence joins TRBV2 and TRBJ2-7, with D maybe TRBD1 (5 bases). Germline values: CDR1 SNHLY, CDR2 FYNNEI. CDR3 length equals 17 residues. V gave up 3 bases and J gave up 0 bases, with 18 bases separating them. CDR3 amino acids: CASSDEGLGALSYEQYF. The DNA of the CDR3 is TGTGCCAGCAGTGACGAAGGGCTTGGGGCCCTCTCCTACGAGCAGTACTTC. The complete variable domain, with remaining parts taken from reference TRBV2 and TRBJ2-7, reads EPEVTQTPSHQVTQMGQEVILRCVPISNHLYFYWYRQILGQKVEFLVSFYNNEISEKSEIFDDQFSVERPDGSNFTLKIRSTKLEDSAMYFCASSDEGLGALSYEQYFGPGTRLTVT.

For this clonotype: Given a much more abundant clone one base away, this may be a read error. This chain links TRBV6-2 or TRBV6-3 with TRBJ1-4; D is perhaps TRBD1 (5 bases). Germline V lookup: CDR1 MNHEY, CDR2 SVGEGT. The CDR3 runs to 15 residues. The ends were cut back, 0 bases at V and 8 bases at J, with 13 bases in the middle. CDR3 in amino acids: CASSYSGGVGEKLFF. CDR3 in DNA: TGTGCCAGCAGTTACTCGGGGGGAGTCGGCGAAAAACTGTTTTTT.

This clonotype was seen many times. J is TRBJ2-2 and V is TRBV20-1; weak D call: TRBD1 (5 bases). This CDR3 comprises 15 residues. V lost 3 bases, J lost 5 bases, and 16 bases lay in between. The germline gives CDR1 DFQATT, CDR2 SNEGSKA (reference sequence). CDR3 protein: CSASTSGPETGELFF. In DNA, the CDR3 is TGCAGTGCTAGTACCTCAGGGCCGGAAACCGGGGAGCTGTTTTTT.

This clonotype was picked up many times. The chain uses TRBV6-2 or TRBV6-3 and TRBJ2-2, with D possibly being TRBD1 or TRBD2 (6 bases each). Germline V lookup: CDR1 MNHEY, CDR2 SVGEGT. V dropped 6 bases and J dropped 7 bases, with 15 bases sitting between them. The CDR3 covers 14 residues. The CDR3 DNA follows: TGTGCCAGCAGCCCCACGGGGGCCGGCGGGGAGCTGTTTTTT. Its protein is CASSPTGAGGELFF.

The chain carries TRBV27 and TRBJ2-2; 11 positions match TRBD1. Germline-derived CDR1 and CDR2 are MNHEY and SMNVEV (reference sequence). J was trimmed by 4 bases and V by 8 bases; bases with no gene match: 6. The CDR3 length is 15 residues. The CDR3 reads CASARTGGFTGELFF. DNA for the CDR3: TGTGCCAGCGCCCGGACAGGGGGCTTCACCGGGGAGCTGTTTTTT.

Regarding this clonotype: Given a much more abundant clone one base away, this may be a read error. The genes are TRBV7-6 and TRBJ2-3, with D possibly being TRBD2 (5 bases). V lost 3 bases and J 1 base, leaving 14 bases between the germline ends. Germline V CDR1 and CDR2: SGHVS, FNYEAQ. The CDR3 is made up of 16 amino acids. The CDR3 sequence: CASSLKLETGTDTQYF. In DNA, the CDR3 is TGTGCCAGCAGCTTGAAACTAGAGACCGGCACAGATACGCAGTATTTT.

This chain connects TRBV5-1 to TRBJ2-2; a weak D match, TRBD2 (6 bases). The length of the CDR3 is 15 residues. Germline assignment: CDR1 SGHRS and CDR2 YFSETQ. The V end lost 2 bases, the J end lost 3 bases, and 11 bases lay between the germline ends. Here the CDR3 DNA reads TGCGCCAGCAGCTTTGTGACGGGAGACACCGGGGAGCTGTTTTTT. Protein product: CASSFVTGDTGELFF.

Remarks on this clonotype: It may be a read error: a sequence one base away is much more abundant. The CDR3 spells CTSSMTGEEKLFF. The CDR3, as DNA: TGTACCAGCAGCATGACAGGGGAAGAAAAACTGTTTTTT. This chain links TRBV5-5 with TRBJ1-4; TRBD1 matches 8 bases. Germline V gene sequence: CDR1 SGHKS, CDR2 YYEKEE (reference sequence). The CDR3 contains 13 residues.

The chain carries TRBV27 and TRBJ1-1; D call uncertain. Germline V lookup: CDR1 MNHEY, CDR2 SMNVEV (reference sequence). This CDR3 is 12 amino acids long. V gave up 6 bases and J gave up 14 bases, with 19 bases separating them. The CDR3 region is CASSKLGTESFF. The CDR3 DNA reads as TGTGCCAGCAGCAAGCTGGGCACTGAATCCTTCTTT.

About this clonotype itself: With a far larger clone one base away, a read error is the likely cause. This chain joins TRBV11-2 and TRBJ2-2; no clear D gene. The length of the CDR3 is 12 residues. Trimming left V 7 bases short and J 7 bases short, with 10 bases between. Germline assignment: CDR1 SGHAT and CDR2 FQNNGV. The CDR3 loop is CASILSYGELFF. In nucleotides, the CDR3 is TGTGCCAGCATCCTGTCCTACGGGGAGCTGTTTTTT.

Regarding this clonotype: A much larger clone is a single base away; this may be a read error. The chain joins TRBV6-2 or TRBV6-3 to TRBJ2-7; TRBD1 matches at 12 bases. The DNA end is more similar to TRBJ2-5, so the J call may be wrong. Germline values: CDR1 MNHEY, CDR2 SVGEGT. There are 14 residues in the CDR3. The CDR3 is CASREGQGAETQYF. The CDR3 region has the DNA TGTGCCAGCAGAGAGGGACAGGGGGCAGAGACCCAGTACTTC.

This clonotype came up many times. The rearrangement joins TRBV6-2 or TRBV6-3 to TRBJ2-3; D is possibly TRBD2 (5 bases). Germline loops: CDR1 MNHEY, CDR2 SVGEGT. This CDR3 contains 20 residues. Between the trimmed V and J ends, which lost 2 bases and 5 bases, there was a span of 29 bases. CDR3 coding DNA: TGTGCCAGCAGTTACACCCCCCTAGGAGGAATGGAGGACTCCCTAGATACGCAGTATTTT. Translating gives CASSYTPLGGMEDSLDTQYF.

This clonotype was detected a few times. V is TRBV6-2 or TRBV6-3 and J is TRBJ1-3; tentatively, D is TRBD1 (6 bases). The CDR3 is 15 residues long. The V end was cut by 2 bases, the J end by 4 bases, with 12 bases between. Per germline, CDR1 MNHEY and CDR2 SVGEGT. The CDR3, as DNA: TGTGCCAGCAGTTACGGGGGCAGGGCCGGAAACACCATATATTTT. As protein: CASSYGGRAGNTIYF.